These 5 T cell receptor beta chains were sequenced from one sample in a study of blood T cell repertoires in COVID-19. Produced via immunoSEQ multiplex PCR; TCRdb's table is partial and in-frame only. This sample has 250,000 to 300,000 clones; about 83% occur once, and the top ten carry about 5.7%. Sequencing was done on a sample of peripheral blood. The receptors stem from a man aged 80 or over with acute or convalescent COVID-19.

The chain recombines TRBV7-2 with TRBJ2-2; 12 nucleotides match TRBD2. Germline assignment: CDR1 SGHTA and CDR2 FQGNSA. With V trimmed by 4 bases and J by 4 bases, 7 bases remained unmatched. This CDR3 contains 17 residues. CDR3 in amino acids: CASSYTGTSGFTGELFF. Written as DNA, the CDR3 is TGTGCCAGCAGCTATACCGGGACTAGCGGGTTCACCGGGGAGCTGTTTTTT.

The chain has TRBV28 and TRBJ1-5; 7 bases agree with TRBD1. The CDR3 has 15 amino acids. The ends lost 6 bases at V and 3 bases at J; junction bases unmatched: 8. CDR1 and CDR2 (germline): MDHEN, SYDVKM. CDR3 amino acids: CASSSRDRHNQPQHF. In DNA, the CDR3 is TGTGCCAGCAGCAGCCGGGACAGACACAATCAGCCCCAGCATTTT.

The J gene is TRBJ1-1, the V gene TRBV11-2; TRBD1 agrees at 9 bases. Trimming cost V 5 bases and J 6 bases; bases outside gene matches: 7. The CDR3 consists of 14 residues. The germline gives CDR1 SGHAT, CDR2 FQNNGV. The CDR3 nucleotides read TGTGCCAGCAGCGTACTACAGGGGGCCTCTGAAGCTTTCTTT. It encodes CASSVLQGASEAFF.

The chain joins TRBV5-1 to TRBJ2-7; 8 bases match TRBD2. The CDR3 totals 15 residues. J was trimmed by 2 bases and V by 4 bases; bases with no gene match: 8. Looked up from germline, CDR1 is SGHRS and CDR2 is YFSETQ. DNA for the CDR3: TGCGCCAGCAGCCGCAGCGGGGGAAATCCCTACGAGCAGTACTTC. Protein sequence: CASSRSGGNPYEQYF.

The chain is built from TRBV27 and TRBJ2-4; maybe TRBD2 (6 bases). The CDR3 runs to 14 residues. With 2 bases removed from V and 7 bases from J, the gap between germline ends came to 12 bases. Germline CDR1 and CDR2: MNHEY and SMNVEV (reference sequence). The CDR3 DNA reads TGTGCCAGCAGTTTAGAGGCGGGATGGAACATTCAGTACTTC. Its protein is CASSLEAGWNIQYF.